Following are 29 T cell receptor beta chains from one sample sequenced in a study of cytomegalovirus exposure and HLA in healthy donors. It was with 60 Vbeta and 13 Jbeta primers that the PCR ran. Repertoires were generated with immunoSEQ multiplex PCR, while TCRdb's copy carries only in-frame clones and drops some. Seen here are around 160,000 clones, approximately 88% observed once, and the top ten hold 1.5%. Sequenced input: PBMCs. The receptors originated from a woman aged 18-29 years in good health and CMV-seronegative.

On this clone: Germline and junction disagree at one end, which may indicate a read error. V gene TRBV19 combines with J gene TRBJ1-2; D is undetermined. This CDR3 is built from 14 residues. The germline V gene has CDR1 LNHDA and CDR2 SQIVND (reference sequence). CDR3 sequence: CASSRTGDTYGYTF. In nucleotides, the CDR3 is TGTGCAAGTAGTAGAACCGGGGATACCTATGGCTACACCTTC.

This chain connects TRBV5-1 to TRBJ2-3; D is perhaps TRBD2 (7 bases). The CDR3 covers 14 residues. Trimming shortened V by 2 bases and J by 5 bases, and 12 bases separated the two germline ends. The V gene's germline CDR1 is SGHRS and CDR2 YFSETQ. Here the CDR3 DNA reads TGCGCCAGCAGCTTCCGGGGGGCGGGAGATACGCAGTATTTT. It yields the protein CASSFRGAGDTQYF.

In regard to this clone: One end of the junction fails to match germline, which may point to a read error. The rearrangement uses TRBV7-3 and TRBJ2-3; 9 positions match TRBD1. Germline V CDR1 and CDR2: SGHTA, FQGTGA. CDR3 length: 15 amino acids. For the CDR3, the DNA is TGTGCCAGCAGCATAACAGGGGGCGAGGCAGATACGCAGTATTTT. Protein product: CASSITGGEADTQYF. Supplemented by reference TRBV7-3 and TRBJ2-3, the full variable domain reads GAGVSQTPSNKVTEKGKYVELRCDPISGHTALYWYRQSLGQGPEFLIYFQGTGAADDSGLPNDRFFAVRPEGSVSTLKIQRTERGDSAVYLCASSITGGEADTQYFGPGTRLTVL.

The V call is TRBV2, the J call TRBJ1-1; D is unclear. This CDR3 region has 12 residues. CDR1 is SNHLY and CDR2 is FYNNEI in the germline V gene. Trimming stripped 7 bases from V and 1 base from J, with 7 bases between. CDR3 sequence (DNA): TGTGCCAGCACCGACAAGAACACTGAAGCTTTCTTT. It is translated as CASTDKNTEAFF.

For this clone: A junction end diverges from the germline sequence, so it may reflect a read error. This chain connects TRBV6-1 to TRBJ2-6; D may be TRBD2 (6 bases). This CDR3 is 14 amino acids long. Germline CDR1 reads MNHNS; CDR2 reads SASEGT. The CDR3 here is CASSEQGGTNGLTF. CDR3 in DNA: TGTGCCAGCAGTGAACAGGGAGGTACCAACGGCCTGACTTTC.

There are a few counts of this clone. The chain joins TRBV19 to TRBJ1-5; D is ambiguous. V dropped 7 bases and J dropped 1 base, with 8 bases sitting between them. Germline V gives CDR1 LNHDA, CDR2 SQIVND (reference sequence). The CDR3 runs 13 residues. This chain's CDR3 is CASTAVSNQPQHF. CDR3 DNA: TGTGCCAGTACAGCGGTAAGCAATCAGCCCCAGCATTTT.

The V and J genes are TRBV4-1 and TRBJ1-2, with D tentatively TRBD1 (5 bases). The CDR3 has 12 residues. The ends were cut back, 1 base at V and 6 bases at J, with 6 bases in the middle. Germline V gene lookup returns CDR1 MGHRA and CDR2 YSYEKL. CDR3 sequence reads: CASSQGGDGYTF. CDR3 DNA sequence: TGCGCCAGCAGCCAAGGGGGGGATGGCTACACCTTC.

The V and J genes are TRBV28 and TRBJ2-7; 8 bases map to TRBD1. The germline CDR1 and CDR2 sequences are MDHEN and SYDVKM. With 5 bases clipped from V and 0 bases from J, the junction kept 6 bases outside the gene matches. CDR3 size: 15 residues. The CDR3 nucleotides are TGTGCCAGCAGTGGGTCCGGACAGGGCTCCTACGAGCAGTACTTC. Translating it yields CASSGSGQGSYEQYF.

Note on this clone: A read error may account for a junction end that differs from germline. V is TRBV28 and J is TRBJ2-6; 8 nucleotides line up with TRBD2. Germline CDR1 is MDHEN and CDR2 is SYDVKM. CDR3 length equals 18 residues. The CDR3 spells CASSLSGGQSSGANGLTF. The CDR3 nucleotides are TGTGCCAGCAGTTTAAGCGGGGGCCAAAGCTCTGGGGCCAACGGCCTGACTTTC.

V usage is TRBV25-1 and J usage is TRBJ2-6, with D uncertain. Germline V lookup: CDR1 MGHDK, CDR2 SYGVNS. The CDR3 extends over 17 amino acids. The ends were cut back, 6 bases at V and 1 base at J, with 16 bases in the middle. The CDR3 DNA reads TGTGCCAGCAGCGTAGCTACTGAAGCGTCTGGGGCCAACGTCCTGACTTTC. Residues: CASSVATEASGANVLTF.

The CDR3 DNA follows: TGTGCCAGCAGCCAAGAGACAGCAGGGAACACTGAAGCTTTCTTT. This codes for CASSQETAGNTEAFF. The V and J genes are TRBV4-2 and TRBJ1-1; D perhaps matches TRBD1 (5 bases). The CDR3 sequence is 15 residues long. Trimming removed 0 bases from V and 1 base from J, with 9 bases in between. Germline lookup yields CDR1 LGHNA and CDR2 YNFKEQ.

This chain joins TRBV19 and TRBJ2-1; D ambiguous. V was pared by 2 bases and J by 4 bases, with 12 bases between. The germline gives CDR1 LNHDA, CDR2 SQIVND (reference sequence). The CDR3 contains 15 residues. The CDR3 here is CASSITRRRYNEQFF. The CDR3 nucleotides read TGTGCCAGTAGTATAACCCGTCGGAGATACAATGAGCAGTTCTTC. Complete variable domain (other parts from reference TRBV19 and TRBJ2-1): DGGITQSPKYLFRKEGQNVTLSCEQNLNHDAMYWYRQDPGQGLRLIYYSQIVNDFQKGDIAEGYSVSREKKESFPLTVTSAQKNPTAFYLCASSITRRRYNEQFFGPGTRLTVL.

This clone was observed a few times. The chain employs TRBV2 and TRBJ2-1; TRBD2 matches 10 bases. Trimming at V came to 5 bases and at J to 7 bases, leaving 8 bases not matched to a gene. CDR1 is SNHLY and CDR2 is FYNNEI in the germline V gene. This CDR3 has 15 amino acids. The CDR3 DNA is TGTGCCAGCAGTATCGTGAGGACTAGCGGTAATGAGCAGTTCTTC. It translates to CASSIVRTSGNEQFF.

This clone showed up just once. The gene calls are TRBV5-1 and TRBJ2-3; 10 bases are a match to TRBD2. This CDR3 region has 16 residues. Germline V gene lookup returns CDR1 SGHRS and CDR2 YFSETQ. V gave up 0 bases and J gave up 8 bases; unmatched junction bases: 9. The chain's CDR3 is CASSLVASGGQGTQYF. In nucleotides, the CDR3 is TGCGCCAGCAGCTTGGTGGCTAGCGGGGGCCAGGGTACGCAGTATTTT. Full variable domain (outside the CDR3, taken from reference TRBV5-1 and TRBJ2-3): KAGVTQTPRYLIKTRGQQVTLSCSPISGHRSVSWYQQTPGQGLQFLFEYFSETQRNKGNFPGRFSGRQFSNSRSEMNVSTLELGDSALYLCASSLVASGGQGTQYFGPGTRLTVL.

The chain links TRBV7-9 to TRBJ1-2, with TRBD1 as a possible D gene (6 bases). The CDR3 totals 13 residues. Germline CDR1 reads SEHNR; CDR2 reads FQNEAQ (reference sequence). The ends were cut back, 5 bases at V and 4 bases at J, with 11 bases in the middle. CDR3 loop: CASSPDRIYGYTF. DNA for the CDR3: TGTGCCAGCAGCCCCGACAGGATCTATGGCTACACCTTC. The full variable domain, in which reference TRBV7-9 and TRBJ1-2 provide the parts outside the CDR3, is DTGVSQNPRHKITKRGQNVTFRCDPISEHNRLYWYRQTLGQGPEFLTYFQNEAQLEKSRLLSDRFSAERPKGSFSTLEIQRTEQGDSAMYLCASSPDRIYGYTFGSGTRLTVV.

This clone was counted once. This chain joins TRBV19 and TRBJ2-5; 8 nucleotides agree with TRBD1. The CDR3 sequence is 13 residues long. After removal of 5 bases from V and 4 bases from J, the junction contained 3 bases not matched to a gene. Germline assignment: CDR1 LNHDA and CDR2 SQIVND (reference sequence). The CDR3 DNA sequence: TGTGCCAGTAGTTCCGGGACAGGAGAGACCCAGTACTTC. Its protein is CASSSGTGETQYF. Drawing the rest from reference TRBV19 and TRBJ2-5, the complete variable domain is DGGITQSPKYLFRKEGQNVTLSCEQNLNHDAMYWYRQDPGQGLRLIYYSQIVNDFQKGDIAEGYSVSREKKESFPLTVTSAQKNPTAFYLCASSSGTGETQYFGPGTRLLVL.

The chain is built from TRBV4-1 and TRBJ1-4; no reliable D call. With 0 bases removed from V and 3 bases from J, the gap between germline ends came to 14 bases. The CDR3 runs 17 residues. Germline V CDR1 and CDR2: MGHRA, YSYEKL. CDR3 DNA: TGCGCCAGCAGCCAAGAACCCACGGGTCTAGCTAATGAAAAACTGTTTTTT. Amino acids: CASSQEPTGLANEKLFF.

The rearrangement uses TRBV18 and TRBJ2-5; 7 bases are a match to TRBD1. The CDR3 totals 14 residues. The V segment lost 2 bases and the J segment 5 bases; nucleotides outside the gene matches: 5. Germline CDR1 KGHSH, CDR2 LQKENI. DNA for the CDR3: TGTGCCAGCTCACCAACCACAGGGGCGGAGACCCAGTACTTC. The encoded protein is CASSPTTGAETQYF.

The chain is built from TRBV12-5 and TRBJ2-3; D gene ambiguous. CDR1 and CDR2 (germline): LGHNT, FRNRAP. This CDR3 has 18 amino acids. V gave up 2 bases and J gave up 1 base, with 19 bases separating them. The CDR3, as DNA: TGTGCTAGTGGTTTGAATCCTATCCGGGTATCTGGCACAGATACGCAGTATTTT. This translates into CASGLNPIRVSGTDTQYF.

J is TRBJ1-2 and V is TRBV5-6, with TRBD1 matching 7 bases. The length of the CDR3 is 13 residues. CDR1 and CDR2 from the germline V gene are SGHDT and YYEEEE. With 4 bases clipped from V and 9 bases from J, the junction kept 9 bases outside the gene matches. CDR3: CASSRPGGNSYTF. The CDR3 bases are TGTGCCAGCAGCCGGCCAGGGGGGAATAGCTACACCTTC.

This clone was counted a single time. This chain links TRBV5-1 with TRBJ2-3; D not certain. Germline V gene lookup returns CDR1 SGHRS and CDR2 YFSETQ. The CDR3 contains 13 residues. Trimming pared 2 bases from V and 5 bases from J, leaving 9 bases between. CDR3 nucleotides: TGCGCCAGCAGCTTCGCCGGTGAAGATACGCAGTATTTT. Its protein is CASSFAGEDTQYF.

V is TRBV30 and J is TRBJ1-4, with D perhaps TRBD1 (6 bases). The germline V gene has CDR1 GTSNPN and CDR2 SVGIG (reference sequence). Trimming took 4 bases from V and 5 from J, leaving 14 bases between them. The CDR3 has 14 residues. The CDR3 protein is CAWNLQGRNEKLFF. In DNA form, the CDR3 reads TGTGCCTGGAACTTACAGGGTCGAAATGAAAAACTGTTTTTT.

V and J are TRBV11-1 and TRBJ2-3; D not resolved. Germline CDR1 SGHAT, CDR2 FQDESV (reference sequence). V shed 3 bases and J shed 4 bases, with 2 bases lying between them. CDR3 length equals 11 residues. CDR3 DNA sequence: TGTGCCAGCAGCTTCGCAGATACGCAGTATTTT. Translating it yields CASSFADTQYF.

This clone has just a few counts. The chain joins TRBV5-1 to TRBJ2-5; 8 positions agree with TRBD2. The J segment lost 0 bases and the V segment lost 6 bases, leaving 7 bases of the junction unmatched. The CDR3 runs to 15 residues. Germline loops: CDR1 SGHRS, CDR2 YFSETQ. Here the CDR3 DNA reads TGCGCCAGCACCCAGCGGGGGATTTACCAAGAGACCCAGTACTTC. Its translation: CASTQRGIYQETQYF.

CDR3 region: CASSLELAGSTDTQYF. CDR3 nucleotides: TGCGCCAGCAGCTTGGAACTAGCGGGAAGCACAGATACGCAGTATTTT. This chain joins TRBV5-1 and TRBJ2-3; 10 bases align to TRBD2. This CDR3 has 16 residues. V was clipped by 0 bases and J by 0 bases; unmatched bases: 1. Per germline, CDR1 SGHRS and CDR2 YFSETQ. Based on the CDR3 plus reference TRBV5-1 and TRBJ2-3, the full variable domain is KAGVTQTPRYLIKTRGQQVTLSCSPISGHRSVSWYQQTPGQGLQFLFEYFSETQRNKGNFPGRFSGRQFSNSRSEMNVSTLELGDSALYLCASSLELAGSTDTQYFGPGTRLTVL.

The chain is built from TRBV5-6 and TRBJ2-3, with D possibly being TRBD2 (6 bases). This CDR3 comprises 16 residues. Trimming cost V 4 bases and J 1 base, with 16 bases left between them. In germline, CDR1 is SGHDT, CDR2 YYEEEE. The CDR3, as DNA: TGTGCCAGCAGCCTGGGTGCGGGGTCCCGCACAGATACGCAGTATTTT. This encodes CASSLGAGSRTDTQYF.

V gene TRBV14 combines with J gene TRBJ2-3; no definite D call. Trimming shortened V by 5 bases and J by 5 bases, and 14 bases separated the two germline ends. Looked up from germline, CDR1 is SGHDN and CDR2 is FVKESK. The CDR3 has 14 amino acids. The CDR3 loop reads CASSARSRVDTQYF. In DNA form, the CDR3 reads TGTGCCAGCAGCGCCCGGAGCCGGGTAGATACGCAGTATTTT.

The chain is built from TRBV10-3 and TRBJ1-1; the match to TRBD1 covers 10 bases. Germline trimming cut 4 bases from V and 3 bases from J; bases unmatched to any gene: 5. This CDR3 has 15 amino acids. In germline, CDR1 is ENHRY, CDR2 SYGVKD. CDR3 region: CAISASGTGDTEAFF. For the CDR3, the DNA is TGTGCCATCAGTGCCTCCGGGACAGGGGACACTGAAGCTTTCTTT.

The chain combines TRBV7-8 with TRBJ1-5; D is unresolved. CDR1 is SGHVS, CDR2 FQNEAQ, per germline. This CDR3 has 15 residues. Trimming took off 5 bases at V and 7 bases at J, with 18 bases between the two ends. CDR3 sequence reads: CASSLRGPLGQPQHF. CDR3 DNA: TGTGCCAGCAGCCTCCGGGGTCCCTTGGGGCAGCCCCAGCATTTT. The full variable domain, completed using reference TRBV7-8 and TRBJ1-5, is GAGVSQSPRYKVAKRGQDVALRCDPISGHVSLFWYQQALGQGPEFLTYFQNEAQLDKSGLPSDRFFAERPEGSVSTLKIQRTQQEDSAVYLCASSLRGPLGQPQHFGDGTRLSIL.